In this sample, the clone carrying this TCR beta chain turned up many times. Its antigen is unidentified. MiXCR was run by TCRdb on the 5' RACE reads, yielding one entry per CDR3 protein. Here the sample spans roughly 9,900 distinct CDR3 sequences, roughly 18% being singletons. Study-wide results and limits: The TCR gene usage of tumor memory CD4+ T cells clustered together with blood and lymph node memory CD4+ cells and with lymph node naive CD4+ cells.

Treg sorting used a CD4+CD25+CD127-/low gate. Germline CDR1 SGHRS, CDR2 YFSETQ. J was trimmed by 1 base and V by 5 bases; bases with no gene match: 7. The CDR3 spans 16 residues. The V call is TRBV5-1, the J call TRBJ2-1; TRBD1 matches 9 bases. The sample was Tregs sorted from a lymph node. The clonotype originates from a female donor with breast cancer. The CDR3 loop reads CASRSGTGYSYNEQFF. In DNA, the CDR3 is TGCGCCAGCAGGTCCGGGACAGGGTATTCCTACAATGAGCAGTTCTTC.